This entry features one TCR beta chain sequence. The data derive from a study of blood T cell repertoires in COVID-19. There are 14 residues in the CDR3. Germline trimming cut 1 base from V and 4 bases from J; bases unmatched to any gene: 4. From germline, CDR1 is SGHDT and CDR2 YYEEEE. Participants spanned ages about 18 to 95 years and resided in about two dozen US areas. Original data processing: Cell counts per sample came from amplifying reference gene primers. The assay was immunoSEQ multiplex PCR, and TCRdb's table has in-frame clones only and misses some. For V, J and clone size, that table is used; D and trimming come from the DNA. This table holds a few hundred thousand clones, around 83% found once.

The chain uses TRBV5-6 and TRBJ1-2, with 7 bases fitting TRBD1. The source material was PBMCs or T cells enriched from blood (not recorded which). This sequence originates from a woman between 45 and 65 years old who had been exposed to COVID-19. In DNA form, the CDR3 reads TGTGCCAGCAGCTTGAGGGGGCCTGGCTATGGCTACACCTTC. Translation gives CASSLRGPGYGYTF.